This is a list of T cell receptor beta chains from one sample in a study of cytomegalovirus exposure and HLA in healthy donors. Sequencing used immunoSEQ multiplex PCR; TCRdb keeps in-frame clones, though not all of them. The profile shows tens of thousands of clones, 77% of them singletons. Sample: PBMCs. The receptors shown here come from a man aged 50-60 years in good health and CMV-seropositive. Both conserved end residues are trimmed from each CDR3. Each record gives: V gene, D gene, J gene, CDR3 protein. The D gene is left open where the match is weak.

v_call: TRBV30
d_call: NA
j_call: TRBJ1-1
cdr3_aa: AWMPGDTEAF

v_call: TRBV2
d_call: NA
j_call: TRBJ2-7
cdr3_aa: ASRNSYLSYEQY

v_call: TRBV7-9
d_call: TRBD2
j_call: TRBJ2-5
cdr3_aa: ASSLSPTSGKETQY

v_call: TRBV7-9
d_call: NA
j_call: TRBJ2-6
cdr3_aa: ASSPLGRASSGANVLT

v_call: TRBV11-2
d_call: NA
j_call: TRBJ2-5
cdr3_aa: ASSLDRETQY

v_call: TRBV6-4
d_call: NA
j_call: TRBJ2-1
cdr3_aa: ASSVESSYNEQF

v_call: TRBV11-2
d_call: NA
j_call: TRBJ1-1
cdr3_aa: ASSTQASTEAF

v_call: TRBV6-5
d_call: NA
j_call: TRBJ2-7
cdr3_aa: ASSRERRSEQY

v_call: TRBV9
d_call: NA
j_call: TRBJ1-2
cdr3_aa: ASSVGAVANYGYT

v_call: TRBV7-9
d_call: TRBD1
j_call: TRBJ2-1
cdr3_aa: ASSSGTGNYNEQF

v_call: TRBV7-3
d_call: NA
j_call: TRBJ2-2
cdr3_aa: ASSLGPAAGELF

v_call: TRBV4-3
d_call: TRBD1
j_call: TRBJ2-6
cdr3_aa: ASSQGDRAGANGLT

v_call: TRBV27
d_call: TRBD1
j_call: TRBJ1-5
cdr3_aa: ASSLTGQGWSNQPQH

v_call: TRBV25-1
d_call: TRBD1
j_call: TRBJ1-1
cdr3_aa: ASRRQGENTEAF

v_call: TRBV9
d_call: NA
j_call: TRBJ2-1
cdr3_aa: ASSPHYGSSYNEQF

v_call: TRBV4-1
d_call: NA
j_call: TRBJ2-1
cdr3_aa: ASSQDLGGEQF

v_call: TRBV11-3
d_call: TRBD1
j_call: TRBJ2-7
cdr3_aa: ASSDLTGGAYEQY

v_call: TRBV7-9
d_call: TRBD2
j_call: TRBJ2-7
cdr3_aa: SSSLVFAGDNYEQY

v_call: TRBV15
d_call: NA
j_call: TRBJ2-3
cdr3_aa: ATSRDQTGWDTQY

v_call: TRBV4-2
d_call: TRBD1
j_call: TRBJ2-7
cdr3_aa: ASSQDSQDRMYEQY

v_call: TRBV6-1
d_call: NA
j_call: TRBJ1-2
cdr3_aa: ASSEYRNYGYT

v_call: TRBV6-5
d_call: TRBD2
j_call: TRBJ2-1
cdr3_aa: ASSSMGLAGGEQF

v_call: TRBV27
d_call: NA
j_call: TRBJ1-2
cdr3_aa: ASTQDSSYGYT

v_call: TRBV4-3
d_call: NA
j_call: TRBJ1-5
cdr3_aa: ASSQDLNQPQH